This T cell receptor (beta chain) was retrieved from a study of OX40 agonist ivuxolimab in advanced cancers. About the research overall: Across the patients, intravenous ivuxolimab was delivered every 2 weeks at 0.01 to 10 mg/kg. Partial responses were recorded for three patients, including one with hepatocellular carcinoma and two with cutaneous melanoma.

Findings and limits, study-wide: Normalized T-cell clonal expansion was also low in a subset of nonresponders.

Comments on this clone: Its antigen is undetermined.

The protocol was immunoSEQ multiplex PCR, while the TCRdb copy is restricted to in-frame clones and leaves out a portion. This sample carries over 60,000 clones, around 87% of them seen once, and the ten largest clones take 0.94%. The V gene end was trimmed by 0 bases and the J gene end by 8 bases; junction bases not matched to a gene: 7. The CDR3 contains 15 residues. CDR1 and CDR2 (germline): SGHRS, YFSETQ. Samples of blood were obtained at baseline, on cycle 4 day 1, and on cycle 7 day 1. Sequenced here: CD4+ or CD8+ T cells sorted from blood, sampled in a trial of the OX40 agonist ivuxolimab. The sequence was collected from an adult with an advanced solid tumor such as melanoma, head and neck, liver or kidney cancer. V usage is TRBV5-1 and J usage is TRBJ2-1; 8 bases match TRBD2. The CDR3 region has the DNA TGCGCCAGCAGCTTGGCCCTAGCGGGTGGGTATGAGCAGTTCTTC. Amino acid sequence: CASSLALAGGYEQFF.